The sample holds a few counts of the clone carrying this T cell receptor beta chain. Library preparation (for TCRbeta) was performed with unique molecular identifiers. TCRdb ran MiXCR on the PCR reads and lists one entry per CDR3 protein. The data contain about 340,000 distinct CDR3 sequences, about 17% of them singletons. These data are taken from a study of T-cell reconstitution after alpha-beta-depleted transplantation in children. This CDR3 region has 10 residues. Trimming shortened V by 6 bases and J by 6 bases, and 9 bases separated the two germline ends. The germline V gene encodes CDR1 SQVTM and CDR2 ANQGSEA.

This sequence was found in a male patient aged 2 to 10 who had a stem cell transplant for acute lymphoblastic leukemia, so the T cells may come from the graft donor. The chain employs TRBV29-1 and TRBJ2-7; D unresolved. Sequencing was performed on PBMCs, mostly from graft donor cells, taken 360 days after TCRalphabeta/CD19-depleted stem cell transplant. The CDR3 DNA sequence: TGCAGCGTCAGAGGAGCCGAGCAGTACTTC. Translated, it gives CSVRGAEQYF.